Listed here are 30 T cell receptor beta chains from one sample, sequenced in a study of Graves' ophthalmopathy and Graves' hyperthyroidism. Scientists amplified the TCR beta CDR3 regions from RNA transcripts. HTBI primers were employed in first-round RT-PCR, then a second-round multiplex PCR followed. TCRdb processed the multiplex PCR reads anew with MiXCR; each CDR3 protein has one entry. This sample has over 450,000 distinct CDR3 sequences, with 13% to 15% found just once. Input material: blood. These receptors all come from a woman in her 30s with Graves' ophthalmopathy.

There are a few counts of this clonotype. V gene TRBV11-1 combines with J gene TRBJ1-1; the D is unclear. V lost 0 bases and J 3 bases, leaving 8 bases between the germline ends. This CDR3 contains 14 residues. CDR1 is SGHAT and CDR2 is FQDESV in the germline V gene (reference sequence). The CDR3 nucleotides read TGTGCCAGCAGCTTAGCCTCGACGGACACTGAAGCTTTCTTT. It specifies CASSLASTDTEAFF.

This clonotype was observed once. The junction does not match germline at one end; this may be a read error. V gene TRBV28 combines with J gene TRBJ2-4; D gene uncertain. This CDR3 is 14 amino acids long. Per the germline V gene, CDR1 is MDHEN and CDR2 is SYDVKM. The CDR3, as DNA: TGTGCCAGCAGTCTGAAGGACGCCATAAACATTCAGTACTTC. Translation: CASSLKDAINIQYF.

The chain links TRBV28 to TRBJ1-5; 7 nucleotides line up with TRBD1. V dropped 6 bases and J dropped 0; count of bases not matched to a gene: 8. Germline CDR1 and CDR2: MDHEN and SYDVKM. The CDR3 spans 16 residues. The CDR3: CASRRTGEGSNQPQHF. The CDR3 DNA sequence: TGTGCCAGCAGACGCACAGGGGAGGGTAGCAATCAGCCCCAGCATTTT.

In its sample, this clonotype was seen many times. The V and J genes are TRBV6-1 and TRBJ2-7; 12 nucleotides align to TRBD2. Looked up from germline, CDR1 is MNHNS and CDR2 is SASEGT. The CDR3 contains 16 residues. The V segment lost 6 bases and the J segment 1 base; nucleotides outside the gene matches: 7. CDR3: CASSHGLAGNSYEQYF. The CDR3 coding sequence is TGTGCCAGCAGCCACGGACTAGCGGGGAATTCCTACGAGCAGTACTTC.

This chain uses TRBV28 with TRBJ1-5, with unresolved D. V was shortened by 2 bases and J by 3 bases, with 11 bases between the two germline ends. There are 15 residues in the CDR3. Germline lookup yields CDR1 MDHEN and CDR2 SYDVKM. The CDR3 DNA sequence: TGTGCCAGCAGTTTAAAAGGACTGTCCAATCAGCCCCAGCATTTT. Protein product: CASSLKGLSNQPQHF.

This clonotype was seen many times. The chain is built from TRBV19 and TRBJ1-5, with a weak D call TRBD1 (5 bases). The CDR3 has 15 amino acids. V shed 3 bases and J shed 3 bases, with 12 bases lying between them. Looked up from germline, CDR1 is LNHDA and CDR2 is SQIVND (reference sequence). CDR3 region: CASSIYSGINQPQHF. The DNA for the CDR3 is TGTGCCAGTAGTATTTATTCAGGGATCAATCAGCCCCAGCATTTT.

The table lists this clonotype with many counts. This chain links TRBV12-3 or TRBV12-4 with TRBJ2-5, with 8 bases matching TRBD2. V dropped 3 bases and J dropped 3; count of bases not matched to a gene: 9. CDR3 size: 16 residues. The CDR3 DNA follows: TGTGCCAGCAGTTTTTCCAGCGGGAGTCAAAAAGAGACCCAGTACTTC. Translation gives CASSFSSGSQKETQYF.

The chain recombines TRBV5-5 with TRBJ1-1; perhaps TRBD1 as D (6 bases). The V gene's germline CDR1 is SGHKS and CDR2 YYEKEE (reference sequence). CDR3 length: 16 residues. Trimming shortened V by 1 base and J by 5 bases, and 18 bases separated the two germline ends. Here the CDR3 reads CASSLMARGGGTEAFF. The CDR3 DNA reads TGTGCCAGCAGCTTGATGGCGAGGGGGGGCGGGACTGAAGCTTTCTTT.

This clonotype was picked up a small number of times. The V gene is TRBV4-1, the J gene TRBJ2-5; 7 bases agree with TRBD2. The germline gives CDR1 MGHRA, CDR2 YSYEKL. The CDR3 runs 14 residues. V lost 3 bases, J lost 2 bases, and 3 bases stayed unmatched. In DNA, the CDR3 is TGCGCCAGCAGCCACCCGGGACTACAAGAGACCCAGTACTTC. This translates into CASSHPGLQETQYF.

This clonotype was recorded many times. The chain carries TRBV6-1 and TRBJ2-7, with D uncertain. The V end lost 4 bases, the J end lost 0 bases, and 7 bases lay between the germline ends. There are 13 residues in the CDR3. The germline V gene has CDR1 MNHNS and CDR2 SASEGT. The CDR3 bases are TGTGCCAGCAGTGGAGGAAGCTCCTACGAGCAGTACTTC. This sequence encodes CASSGGSSYEQYF.

This clonotype has at least ten counts. The chain couples TRBV7-9 to TRBJ1-1; D unresolved. Germline-derived CDR1 and CDR2 are SEHNR and FQNEAQ (reference sequence). The CDR3 consists of 16 residues. Trimming pared 2 bases from V and 1 base from J, leaving 14 bases between. CDR3 protein: CASSLSSILTNTEAFF. The CDR3 DNA is TGTGCCAGCAGCTTATCCAGCATACTTACGAACACTGAAGCTTTCTTT.

This clonotype was seen ten or more times. This chain links TRBV12-5 with TRBJ1-1; unclear D gene. Per the germline V gene, CDR1 is LGHNT and CDR2 is FRNRAP. The V and J ends lost 3 bases and 7 bases respectively, with 9 bases between them. The CDR3 is 12 residues long. The CDR3 nucleotides read TGTGCTAGTGGTTTCACCCCGAATGAAGCTTTCTTT. The encoded protein is CASGFTPNEAFF. Looking up the rest from reference TRBV12-5 and TRBJ1-1 gives the full variable domain: DARVTQTPRHKVTEMGQEVTMRCQPILGHNTVFWYRQTMMQGLELLAYFRNRAPLDDSGMPKDRFSAEMPDATLATLKIQPSEPRDSAVYFCASGFTPNEAFFGQGTRLTVV.

This clonotype came up many times. The rearrangement uses TRBV6-2 or TRBV6-3 and TRBJ2-2; 9 bases line up with TRBD1. This CDR3 has 17 amino acids. J lost 5 bases, V lost 6 bases, and 13 bases had no gene match. Per germline, CDR1 MNHEY and CDR2 SVGEGT. The CDR3 sequence is CASSLISGQGRTGELFF. CDR3 bases: TGTGCCAGCAGCCTCATCTCGGGACAGGGAAGGACCGGGGAGCTGTTTTTT.

This clonotype was detected ten times or more. The chain links TRBV7-3 to TRBJ2-5; a possible D gene is TRBD2 (5 bases). Germline CDR1 SGHTA, CDR2 FQGTGA. Trimming took off 2 bases at V and 5 bases at J, with 9 bases between the two ends. The CDR3 totals 13 residues. The CDR3 loop reads CASSLRDSETQYF. The CDR3 bases are TGTGCCAGCAGCTTACGGGATAGTGAGACCCAGTACTTC.

The chain recombines TRBV6-1 with TRBJ2-5, with D possibly being TRBD2 (6 bases). V dropped 6 bases and J dropped 5 bases, with 16 bases sitting between them. The germline CDR1 and CDR2 sequences are MNHNS and SASEGT. This CDR3 region has 14 residues. In nucleotides, the CDR3 is TGTGCCAGCAGGGGACTCATTGACAGCGAGACCCAGTACTTC. It encodes CASRGLIDSETQYF.

Many counts were recorded for this clonotype. The gene calls are TRBV13 and TRBJ2-7, with TRBD1 matching over 11 bases. The CDR3 contains 15 residues. V was pared by 3 bases and J by 2 bases, with 3 bases of the junction left unmatched. Germline-derived CDR1 and CDR2 are PRHDT and FYEKMQ (reference sequence). CDR3 DNA sequence: TGTGCCAGCAGCTTTCCGGGACAGGGGGCCTACGAGCAGTACTTC. Amino acids: CASSFPGQGAYEQYF.

Comment on this clonotype: This CDR3 fails to terminate in the conserved phenylalanine or tryptophan, so it likely reflects a read error. V gene TRBV18 combines with J gene TRBJ2-2; D is ambiguous. The germline gives CDR1 KGHSH, CDR2 LQKENI. The CDR3 consists of 11 residues. V shed 4 bases and J shed 4 bases, with 1 base lying between them. The DNA for the CDR3 is TGTGCCAGCTCACGCACCGGGGAGCTGTTTTTG. As protein: CASSRTGELFL.

This clonotype was recorded many times. The chain joins TRBV28 to TRBJ1-2; no clear D gene. V dropped 3 bases and J dropped 8 bases, with 10 bases sitting between them. CDR3 length equals 12 residues. The germline V gene has CDR1 MDHEN and CDR2 SYDVKM. As DNA, the CDR3 is TGTGCCAGCAGTTTTGAAGGGAGAGGCTACACCTTC. Its translation is CASSFEGRGYTF.

The chain uses TRBV20-1 and TRBJ1-2, with 10 bases identical to TRBD1. J was trimmed by 3 bases and V by 2 bases; bases with no gene match: 12. Germline V gene sequence: CDR1 DFQATT, CDR2 SNEGSKA (reference sequence). The CDR3 has 17 residues. CDR3 sequence reads: CSARPTGPTGGDYGYTF. The DNA of the CDR3 is TGCAGTGCTAGACCCACGGGCCCGACAGGGGGCGACTATGGCTACACCTTC.

V is TRBV24-1 and J is TRBJ2-2; 7 bases line up with TRBD2. Germline V CDR1 and CDR2: KGHDR, SFDVKD. Unmatched junction bases numbered 1, after V lost 0 bases and J lost 4 bases. There are 15 residues in the CDR3. The chain's CDR3 is CATSDLGEGTGELFF. CDR3 bases: TGTGCCACCAGTGATTTGGGGGAGGGCACCGGGGAGCTGTTTTTT.

To note about this clonotype: This clone may be a read error of a much larger clone one base away. The CDR3, as DNA: TGTGCCAGCAGACGACAGCCCCAGCAGTTT. Translation gives CASRRQPQQF. The chain joins TRBV6-1 to TRBJ1-5; weak D call: TRBD1 (5 bases). Germline V gene data show CDR1 as MNHNS and CDR2 as SASEGT. This CDR3 is built from 10 residues.

This clonotype occurred many times. The V gene is TRBV15, the J gene TRBJ1-1; 9 bases agree with TRBD1. The trim removed 0 bases at V and 8 bases at J, leaving 10 bases unmatched. Germline CDR1 and CDR2: LNHNV and YYDKDF (reference sequence). The length of the CDR3 is 16 residues. The CDR3 DNA sequence: TGTGCCACCAGCAGAGATTGGGCGGGACAGGGAGGGGAAGCTTTCTTT. It yields the protein CATSRDWAGQGGEAFF.

This clonotype showed up many times. This chain joins TRBV7-3 and TRBJ2-2; D is uncertain. Germline V gene lookup returns CDR1 SGHTA and CDR2 FQGTGA. The CDR3 runs to 14 residues. V dropped 2 bases and J dropped 1 base, with 5 bases sitting between them. CDR3 sequence: CASSLGKNTGELFF. CDR3 bases: TGTGCCAGCAGCTTAGGGAAGAACACCGGGGAGCTGTTTTTT.

This clonotype was seen at least ten times. The chain combines TRBV20-1 with TRBJ2-7; weak D call: TRBD1 (5 bases). The CDR3 runs 13 residues. Trimming took off 0 bases at V and 0 bases at J, with 6 bases between the two ends. Germline lookup yields CDR1 DFQATT and CDR2 SNEGSKA (reference sequence). This CDR3 is CSAREGVSYEQYF. The CDR3 nucleotides read TGCAGTGCTAGAGAAGGGGTCTCCTACGAGCAGTACTTC.

The genes are TRBV5-1 and TRBJ2-5, with D perhaps TRBD1 (5 bases). V lost 0 bases and J 4 bases, leaving 10 bases between the germline ends. Germline lookup yields CDR1 SGHRS and CDR2 YFSETQ. This CDR3 spans 14 amino acids. The DNA of the CDR3 is TGCGCCAGCAGCTTGGCGGCAGGGCGAGAGACCCAGTACTTC. Translation gives CASSLAAGRETQYF.

This clonotype was counted between two and nine times. The V and J genes are TRBV30 and TRBJ1-5; D not resolved. V lost 2 bases and J 3 bases, leaving 8 bases between the germline ends. The CDR3 runs 13 residues. Germline CDR1 and CDR2: GTSNPN and SVGIG (reference sequence). The CDR3 region is CAWSLGNNQPQHF. CDR3 nucleotides: TGTGCCTGGAGTCTGGGAAACAATCAGCCCCAGCATTTT.

Many counts were recorded for this clonotype. This chain uses TRBV10-3 with TRBJ2-2; D is ambiguous. CDR1 and CDR2 (germline): ENHRY, SYGVKD. CDR3 length: 16 residues. With 2 bases removed from V and 0 bases from J, the gap between germline ends came to 10 bases. CDR3 nucleotides: TGTGCCATCAGTGAGGCGACTGGGGCGAACACCGGGGAGCTGTTTTTT. It yields the protein CAISEATGANTGELFF.

In this sample, this clonotype turned up many times. The J gene is TRBJ2-7, the V gene TRBV6-1; D is perhaps TRBD1 (5 bases). The CDR3 is made up of 12 amino acids. Deletions cut 3 bases from V and 4 bases from J, with 7 bases between. Germline CDR1 is MNHNS and CDR2 is SASEGT. In DNA form, the CDR3 reads TGTGCCAGCAGTGAGGCAGGGTACGAGCAGTACTTC. Translated: CASSEAGYEQYF.

This clonotype was observed many times. The chain has TRBV24-1 and TRBJ2-5; TRBD2 might be the D (5 bases). Trimming took 9 bases from V and 0 from J, leaving 13 bases between them. The germline gives CDR1 KGHDR, CDR2 SFDVKD. The CDR3 totals 14 residues. The DNA for the CDR3 is TGTGCCACCTCACCCCCGGGAAACCAAGAGACCCAGTACTTC. Amino acids: CATSPPGNQETQYF.

The V and J genes are TRBV11-1 and TRBJ1-1, with D possibly being TRBD1 (6 bases). V gave up 4 bases and J gave up 0 bases, with 21 bases separating them. The CDR3 has 18 amino acids. Germline V CDR1 and CDR2: SGHAT, FQDESV (reference sequence). The CDR3 loop reads CASSSSSGDLGVNTEAFF. In DNA form, the CDR3 reads TGTGCCAGCAGCTCGTCCTCAGGGGACCTGGGGGTGAACACTGAAGCTTTCTTT.